These T cell receptor beta chains were read from a single sample in a study of blood T cell repertoires in COVID-19. The method was immunoSEQ multiplex PCR; TCRdb's version includes in-frame clones alone and lacks a portion of them. The sample includes around 40,000 clones, over 80% of them seen just once. Sequenced input: peripheral blood. These receptors all stem from a woman aged 30 to 39 in a cohort sampled during active COVID-19. The CDR3 runs from the conserved cysteine through the conserved F or W. Each record gives: clone size, D gene, J gene, V gene, CDR3 protein, CDR3 DNA. A D gene is named only where the DNA matches it firmly. Size values are once, few and many counts, or a class for expanded clones, and some rows have none.

clone_size: -; d_call: TRBD1; j_call: TRBJ2-3; v_call: TRBV9; cdr3_aa: CASSRRDRSGTQYF; cdr3_nt: TGTGCCAGCAGCCGCCGGGACAGGTCGGGTACGCAGTATTTT
clone_size: -; d_call: TRBD2; j_call: TRBJ2-3; v_call: TRBV4-1; cdr3_aa: CASSQVGLAGGDTQYF; cdr3_nt: TGCGCCAGCAGCCAAGTCGGGCTAGCGGGAGGAGATACGCAGTATTTT
clone_size: -; d_call: TRBD1; j_call: TRBJ1-4; v_call: TRBV27; cdr3_aa: CASSLSRGQGEKLFF; cdr3_nt: TGTGCCAGCAGTTTATCCAGGGGGCAGGGTGAAAAACTGTTTTTT
clone_size: few; d_call: TRBD1; j_call: TRBJ1-5; v_call: TRBV5-1; cdr3_aa: CASSLQGSNQPQHF; cdr3_nt: TGCGCCAGCAGTTTACAGGGGAGCAATCAGCCCCAGCATTTT
clone_size: -; d_call: TRBD1; j_call: TRBJ1-1; v_call: TRBV7-8; cdr3_aa: CASSFKGAGWDTEAFF; cdr3_nt: TGTGCCAGCAGCTTTAAGGGGGCAGGGTGGGACACTGAAGCTTTCTTT
clone_size: -; d_call: -; j_call: TRBJ2-5; v_call: TRBV11-3; cdr3_aa: CASSLARGQETQYF; cdr3_nt: TGTGCCAGCAGCCTCGCCAGGGGCCAAGAGACCCAGTACTTC
clone_size: -; d_call: -; j_call: TRBJ2-7; v_call: TRBV6-6; cdr3_aa: CASSPWTASYEQYF; cdr3_nt: TGTGCCAGCAGTCCATGGACTGCCTCCTACGAGCAGTACTTC
clone_size: -; d_call: -; j_call: TRBJ2-1; v_call: TRBV9; cdr3_aa: CASSTYVANEQFF; cdr3_nt: TGTGCCAGCAGCACCTACGTTGCGAATGAGCAGTTCTTC
clone_size: once; d_call: TRBD1; j_call: TRBJ1-1; v_call: TRBV3-1/TRBV3-2; cdr3_aa: CASSPRQGANTEAFF; cdr3_nt: TGTGCCAGCAGCCCACGACAGGGGGCGAACACTGAAGCTTTCTTT
clone_size: -; d_call: -; j_call: TRBJ2-1; v_call: TRBV7-9; cdr3_aa: CASSSTGGGNEQFF; cdr3_nt: TGTGCCAGCAGCTCTACGGGGGGCGGGAATGAGCAGTTCTTC
clone_size: -; d_call: -; j_call: TRBJ1-1; v_call: TRBV2; cdr3_aa: CASSEGQMNTEAFF; cdr3_nt: TGTGCCAGCAGTGAAGGACAGATGAACACTGAAGCTTTCTTT
clone_size: -; d_call: -; j_call: TRBJ2-2; v_call: TRBV4-2; cdr3_aa: CASSQDAGLNTGELFF; cdr3_nt: TGTGCCAGCAGCCAAGACGCGGGGCTCAACACCGGGGAGCTGTTTTTT
clone_size: -; d_call: TRBD2; j_call: TRBJ2-1; v_call: TRBV3-1/TRBV3-2; cdr3_aa: CASSHRTSRYNEQFF; cdr3_nt: TGTGCCAGCAGCCACCGGACTAGCAGATACAATGAGCAGTTCTTC
clone_size: once; d_call: -; j_call: TRBJ2-7; v_call: TRBV6-5; cdr3_aa: CASSYISGSEQYF; cdr3_nt: TGTGCCAGCAGTTATATCAGCGGAAGTGAGCAGTACTTC
clone_size: -; d_call: TRBD2; j_call: TRBJ2-2; v_call: TRBV27; cdr3_aa: CASNEGVAGATGELFF; cdr3_nt: TGTGCCAGCAACGAAGGTGTAGCGGGGGCCACCGGGGAGCTGTTTTTT
clone_size: -; d_call: -; j_call: TRBJ2-1; v_call: TRBV18; cdr3_aa: CASSPPTQARNEQFF; cdr3_nt: TGTGCCAGCTCACCACCGACCCAGGCCAGGAATGAGCAGTTCTTC
clone_size: -; d_call: -; j_call: TRBJ1-2; v_call: TRBV2; cdr3_aa: CASSEVSGYYYGYTF; cdr3_nt: TGTGCCAGCAGTGAAGTCTCAGGATACTACTATGGCTACACCTTC
clone_size: once; d_call: -; j_call: TRBJ2-1; v_call: TRBV24-1; cdr3_aa: CATSDLPGANEQFF; cdr3_nt: TGTGCCACCAGTGATTTACCAGGGGCCAATGAGCAGTTCTTC
clone_size: -; d_call: -; j_call: TRBJ2-3; v_call: TRBV12-3/TRBV12-4; cdr3_aa: CASSLLATNTQYF; cdr3_nt: TGTGCCAGCAGTTTACTAGCAACCAATACGCAGTATTTT
clone_size: -; d_call: -; j_call: TRBJ2-3; v_call: TRBV29-1; cdr3_aa: CSVEGTDMDRGTQYF; cdr3_nt: TGCAGCGTTGAAGGGACAGACATGGATCGGGGTACGCAGTATTTT
clone_size: once; d_call: -; j_call: TRBJ1-2; v_call: TRBV5-8; cdr3_aa: CARYRDLYGYTF; cdr3_nt: TGTGCCCGTTACAGGGATCTCTATGGCTACACCTTC
clone_size: -; d_call: -; j_call: TRBJ1-1; v_call: TRBV7-9; cdr3_aa: CASSLAASVTEAFF; cdr3_nt: TGTGCCAGCAGCTTAGCAGCGTCGGTCACTGAAGCTTTCTTT
clone_size: -; d_call: -; j_call: TRBJ2-1; v_call: TRBV28; cdr3_aa: CASSFIGEQFF; cdr3_nt: TGTGCCAGCAGTTTTATCGGTGAGCAGTTCTTC
clone_size: -; d_call: -; j_call: TRBJ2-1; v_call: TRBV12-3/TRBV12-4; cdr3_aa: CASSRVSNEQFF; cdr3_nt: TGTGCCAGCTCGCGAGTTTCCAATGAGCAGTTCTTC
clone_size: -; d_call: TRBD1; j_call: TRBJ1-2; v_call: TRBV4-1; cdr3_aa: CASSQEGSGDSHGYTF; cdr3_nt: TGCGCCAGCAGCCAAGAGGGCAGTGGGGACAGCCATGGCTACACCTTC
clone_size: -; d_call: -; j_call: TRBJ2-5; v_call: TRBV2; cdr3_aa: CASRSSAQETQYF; cdr3_nt: TGTGCCAGCAGATCTAGCGCTCAAGAGACCCAGTACTTC
clone_size: -; d_call: -; j_call: TRBJ2-3; v_call: TRBV9; cdr3_aa: CASSVNLADTQYF; cdr3_nt: TGTGCCAGCAGCGTAAATTTAGCAGATACGCAGTATTTT
clone_size: -; d_call: -; j_call: TRBJ2-4; v_call: TRBV14; cdr3_aa: CASSQDSTKNIQYF; cdr3_nt: TGTGCCAGCAGCCAAGACAGTACCAAAAACATTCAGTACTTC
clone_size: once; d_call: -; j_call: TRBJ2-1; v_call: TRBV5-1; cdr3_aa: CASSPPVSNEQFF; cdr3_nt: TGCGCCAGCAGCCCCCCCGTTTCCAATGAGCAGTTCTTC
clone_size: -; d_call: TRBD2; j_call: TRBJ2-3; v_call: TRBV10-3; cdr3_aa: CAISDSGRDTDTQYF; cdr3_nt: TGTGCCATCAGTGATAGCGGGAGGGACACAGATACGCAGTATTTT
clone_size: -; d_call: -; j_call: TRBJ1-1; v_call: TRBV28; cdr3_aa: CASSLVGERNTEAFF; cdr3_nt: TGTGCCAGCAGTTTAGTTGGAGAAAGGAACACTGAAGCTTTCTTT
clone_size: once; d_call: -; j_call: TRBJ2-5; v_call: TRBV5-1; cdr3_aa: CASGIGPQETQYF; cdr3_nt: TGCGCCAGCGGCATTGGGCCCCAGGAGACCCAGTACTTC
clone_size: -; d_call: TRBD1; j_call: TRBJ2-1; v_call: TRBV11-2; cdr3_aa: CASSLDWTGVIEQFF; cdr3_nt: TGTGCCAGCAGCTTAGATTGGACAGGGGTTATTGAGCAGTTCTTC
clone_size: once; d_call: TRBD1; j_call: TRBJ1-5; v_call: TRBV6-6; cdr3_aa: CASRRTGDSYQPQHF; cdr3_nt: TGTGCCAGCAGGAGGACAGGGGATAGCTATCAGCCCCAGCATTTT
clone_size: -; d_call: -; j_call: TRBJ1-2; v_call: TRBV28; cdr3_aa: CASSQGPNYGYTF; cdr3_nt: TGTGCCAGCAGTCAGGGTCCTAACTATGGCTACACCTTC
clone_size: -; d_call: TRBD2; j_call: TRBJ2-5; v_call: TRBV5-1; cdr3_aa: CASSFGLAGGIQETQYF; cdr3_nt: TGCGCCAGCAGCTTTGGACTAGCGGGAGGGATTCAAGAGACCCAGTACTTC
clone_size: -; d_call: TRBD1; j_call: TRBJ1-1; v_call: TRBV4-1; cdr3_aa: CASSQQGAYTEAFF; cdr3_nt: TGCGCCAGCAGCCAGCAGGGGGCTTACACTGAAGCTTTCTTT
clone_size: -; d_call: TRBD2; j_call: TRBJ2-3; v_call: TRBV6-5; cdr3_aa: CASSYTGLAGEDTQYF; cdr3_nt: TGTGCCAGCAGTTACACGGGACTAGCGGGAGAAGATACGCAGTATTTT
clone_size: -; d_call: -; j_call: TRBJ2-1; v_call: TRBV13; cdr3_aa: CASSLGLEDYNEQFF; cdr3_nt: TGTGCCAGCAGCTTAGGCCTCGAGGATTACAATGAGCAGTTCTTC
clone_size: -; d_call: -; j_call: TRBJ1-1; v_call: TRBV18; cdr3_aa: CASSPREGRTEAFF; cdr3_nt: TGTGCCAGCTCACCCCGGGAGGGGAGGACTGAAGCTTTCTTT
clone_size: -; d_call: -; j_call: TRBJ2-5; v_call: TRBV2; cdr3_aa: CASSDPARTQYF; cdr3_nt: TGTGCCAGCAGTGACCCAGCTAGGACCCAGTACTTC
clone_size: -; d_call: -; j_call: TRBJ2-7; v_call: TRBV7-9; cdr3_aa: CASSLKTSQGRLYEQYF; cdr3_nt: TGTGCCAGCAGCTTAAAAACCTCACAGGGGAGGCTTTACGAGCAGTACTTC
clone_size: -; d_call: TRBD2; j_call: TRBJ2-5; v_call: TRBV6-5; cdr3_aa: CASRPSGKLAQYF; cdr3_nt: TGTGCCAGCAGACCTAGCGGAAAGTTGGCCCAGTACTTC
clone_size: -; d_call: TRBD1; j_call: TRBJ1-1; v_call: TRBV24-1; cdr3_aa: CATSPRGPNTEAFF; cdr3_nt: TGTGCCACCAGTCCCAGGGGGCCGAACACTGAAGCTTTCTTT
clone_size: once; d_call: TRBD2; j_call: TRBJ2-1; v_call: TRBV19; cdr3_aa: CASRELAGGPSGQFF; cdr3_nt: TGTGCCTCACGAGAGCTAGCGGGAGGGCCTAGCGGGCAGTTCTTC
clone_size: -; d_call: TRBD2; j_call: TRBJ2-7; v_call: TRBV4-1; cdr3_aa: CASSQYPGTSDSYEQYF; cdr3_nt: TGCGCCAGCAGCCAGTACCCAGGCACTAGCGACTCCTACGAGCAGTACTTC
clone_size: -; d_call: -; j_call: TRBJ1-2; v_call: TRBV6-5; cdr3_aa: CASGVGANYGYTF; cdr3_nt: TGTGCCAGCGGGGTAGGGGCTAACTATGGCTACACCTTC